The next 25 T cell receptor beta chains were all read from a single sample in a study of blood T cell repertoires in COVID-19. Sequencing used immunoSEQ multiplex PCR; TCRdb keeps in-frame clones, though not all of them. The table lists about 75,000 clones, approximately 79% of them singletons. The sample comprised peripheral blood. The source of these receptors is a human donor with acute or convalescent COVID-19. The donor label of this sample is uncertain.

The chain has TRBV24-1 and TRBJ2-1; 14 nucleotides line up with TRBD2. Per germline, CDR1 KGHDR and CDR2 SFDVKD. The CDR3 runs to 16 residues. Trimming took 8 bases from V and 8 from J; bases not matched to a gene: 10. CDR3: CATKSSGLAGVDEQFF. CDR3 coding DNA: TGTGCCACCAAGAGTTCGGGACTAGCGGGAGTGGATGAGCAGTTCTTC.

The chain joins TRBV24-1 to TRBJ1-2; TRBD1 is a possible D gene (5 bases). CDR1 and CDR2 from the germline V gene are KGHDR and SFDVKD. There are 13 residues in the CDR3. V was trimmed by 4 bases and J by 5 bases, leaving 10 bases between them. This CDR3 reads CATSEDTPYGYTF. The CDR3 region has the DNA TGTGCCACCAGTGAGGACACCCCGTATGGCTACACCTTC.

Details on this clone: Within the sample, other DNA sequences also encode this same CDR3. The chain has TRBV7-2 and TRBJ1-2; TRBD1 aligns across 7 bases. Trimming removed 3 bases from V and 8 bases from J; junction bases left unmatched: 9. The CDR3 is 14 amino acids. Germline CDR1 SGHTA, CDR2 FQGNSA. The DNA for the CDR3 is TGTGCCAGCAGCTTCACGACAGGGATCTACGGCTACACCTTC. Translated, it gives CASSFTTGIYGYTF.

This clone is a singleton in its sample. This rearrangement joins TRBV10-3 to TRBJ2-2; D remains unclear. CDR3 length: 16 amino acids. V lost 4 bases, J lost 0 bases, and 12 bases lay in between. Germline CDR1 ENHRY, CDR2 SYGVKD. The CDR3 reads CAISASGSSNTGELFF. DNA of the CDR3: TGTGCCATCAGTGCTTCGGGTAGTTCGAACACCGGGGAGCTGTTTTTT.

This clone appeared a single time. This chain joins TRBV7-2 and TRBJ1-5; 7 positions match TRBD1. The CDR3 runs 14 residues. Germline V CDR1 and CDR2: SGHTA, FQGNSA. The trim removed 3 bases at V and 6 bases at J, leaving 5 bases unmatched. CDR3 in DNA: TGTGCCAGCAGCTTTACAGGGGACGGTCAGCCCCAGCATTTT. It translates to CASSFTGDGQPQHF.

This chain connects TRBV7-9 to TRBJ1-6; the D is unclear. V was trimmed by 5 bases and J by 5 bases, leaving 13 bases between them. Germline V gives CDR1 SEHNR, CDR2 FQNEAQ (reference sequence). This CDR3 spans 15 amino acids. CDR3 in amino acids: CASSRHGGNNSPLHF. The CDR3 DNA is TGTGCCAGCAGCCGTCACGGAGGGAATAATTCACCCCTCCACTTT. Based on the CDR3 plus reference TRBV7-9 and TRBJ1-6, the full variable domain is DTGVSQNPRHKITKRGQNVTFRCDPISEHNRLYWYRQTLGQGPEFLTYFQNEAQLEKSRLLSDRFSAERPKGSFSTLEIQRTEQGDSAMYLCASSRHGGNNSPLHFGNGTRLTVT.

This clone has only a few counts. This chain uses TRBV4-2 with TRBJ2-1; 12 bases are shared with TRBD2. V trimming: 1 base; J trimming: 3 bases; junction bases outside the gene matches: 1. CDR1 and CDR2 (germline): LGHNA, YNFKEQ. The CDR3 loop spans 16 amino acids. The CDR3 DNA reads TGTGCCAGCAGCCAAGGGACTAGCGGGGACTACAATGAGCAGTTCTTC. Protein product: CASSQGTSGDYNEQFF.

The chain links TRBV3-1 (or the pseudogene TRBV3-2) to TRBJ1-3; 7 nucleotides align to TRBD1. This CDR3 comprises 16 residues. Germline V gene sequence: CDR1 LGHDT, CDR2 YNNKEL (reference sequence). Unmatched junction bases numbered 6, after V lost 0 bases and J lost 4 bases. The CDR3: CASSQEARGTGNTIYF. The CDR3 nucleotides read TGTGCCAGCAGCCAAGAGGCCAGGGGGACAGGAAACACCATATATTTT.

V is TRBV19 and J is TRBJ2-5; 10 bases agree with TRBD2. Germline values: CDR1 LNHDA, CDR2 SQIVND (reference sequence). V shed 5 bases and J 4 bases; nucleotides not matched to a gene: 7. This CDR3 is built from 15 residues. CDR3 region: CASSPVLAGAETQYF. As DNA, the CDR3 is TGTGCCAGTAGTCCGGTGCTAGCGGGAGCAGAGACCCAGTACTTC.

The table lists this clone with a few counts. The gene calls are TRBV27 and TRBJ2-3; a possible D gene is TRBD1 (5 bases). The CDR3 spans 12 residues. Trimming removed 3 bases from V and 11 bases from J, with 12 bases in between. Germline-derived CDR1 and CDR2 are MNHEY and SMNVEV (reference sequence). CDR3 sequence (DNA): TGTGCCAGCAGTTTTTCAGGGATAAAGCAGTATTTT. Translating it yields CASSFSGIKQYF.

This chain links TRBV19 with TRBJ2-5, with 8 bases that match TRBD2. Trimming removed 7 bases from V and 7 bases from J; junction bases left unmatched: 14. CDR1 is LNHDA and CDR2 is SQIVND in the germline V gene (reference sequence). This CDR3 is 15 amino acids long. CDR3 in amino acids: CASIPSGGGPGTQYF. The CDR3 DNA reads as TGTGCCAGTATCCCATCGGGCGGGGGGCCCGGGACCCAGTACTTC.

The chain recombines TRBV2 with TRBJ1-5; D is uncertain. The CDR3 length is 15 residues. Trimming left V 7 bases short and J 6 bases short, with 19 bases between. The germline V gene encodes CDR1 SNHLY and CDR2 FYNNEI. The chain's CDR3 is CASKGGRGGSQPQHF. The DNA for the CDR3 is TGTGCCAGCAAGGGTGGTCGGGGTGGTAGTCAGCCCCAGCATTTT.

This clone showed up just a few times. The genes are TRBV2 and TRBJ2-2; perhaps TRBD1 as D (5 bases). CDR3 length: 14 residues. The ends were cut back, 8 bases at V and 1 base at J, with 11 bases in the middle. Germline V lookup: CDR1 SNHLY, CDR2 FYNNEI. In DNA form, the CDR3 reads TGTGCCAGCTTAAACGACAGGAACACCGGGGAGCTGTTTTTT. It translates to CASLNDRNTGELFF.

CDR3 region: CATLFREDTEAFF. DNA for the CDR3: TGTGCCACCCTTTTTAGGGAGGACACTGAAGCTTTCTTT. The J gene is TRBJ1-1, the V gene TRBV6-6; unclear D gene. The CDR3 covers 13 residues. CDR1 and CDR2 from the germline V gene are MNHNY and SVGAGI (reference sequence). Between the trimmed V and J ends, which lost 10 bases and 3 bases, there was a span of 15 bases.

In its sample, this clone was seen a few times. The V call is TRBV6-5, the J call TRBJ2-7; 7 nucleotides align to TRBD2. CDR1 and CDR2 from the germline V gene are MNHEY and SVGAGI. Germline trimming cut 7 bases from V and 2 bases from J; bases unmatched to any gene: 8. CDR3 length: 14 amino acids. CDR3 loop: CASIPSGAAYEQYF. CDR3 nucleotides: TGTGCCAGCATCCCTAGCGGAGCAGCCTACGAGCAGTACTTC.

The V call is TRBV24-1, the J call TRBJ2-3; D may be TRBD1 (5 bases). The V and J ends lost 1 base and 5 bases respectively, with 18 bases between them. The CDR3 extends over 17 amino acids. Looked up from germline, CDR1 is KGHDR and CDR2 is SFDVKD. As DNA, the CDR3 is TGTGCCACCAGTGATTTCCCGACCCTTCAGGGAAGAGATACGCAGTATTTT. Translation gives CATSDFPTLQGRDTQYF.

The V gene is TRBV30, the J gene TRBJ2-7; the match to TRBD2 covers 9 bases. The V segment lost 4 bases and the J segment 3 bases; nucleotides outside the gene matches: 1. Germline V CDR1 and CDR2: GTSNPN, SVGIG (reference sequence). The CDR3 is 12 residues long. The DNA for the CDR3 is TGTGCCTGGACTAGCGGGAACTACGAGCAGTACTTC. Translating gives CAWTSGNYEQYF.

J is TRBJ2-5 and V is TRBV6-5; 11 nucleotides line up with TRBD1. V was pared by 2 bases and J by 6 bases, with 8 bases of the junction left unmatched. Germline loops: CDR1 MNHEY, CDR2 SVGAGI. The CDR3 runs to 16 residues. The CDR3 region has the DNA TGTGCCAGCAGTTACACTATGGGACAGGGGGAGCAGACCCAGTACTTC. Encoded protein: CASSYTMGQGEQTQYF.

DNA of the CDR3: TGTGCCAGCAGCGGATGGGGGACTAACACCGGGGAGCTGTTTTTT. As protein: CASSGWGTNTGELFF. The chain is built from TRBV27 and TRBJ2-2; tentatively, D is TRBD2 (6 bases). Looked up from germline, CDR1 is MNHEY and CDR2 is SMNVEV (reference sequence). CDR3 size: 15 residues. Between the trimmed V and J ends, which lost 6 bases and 2 bases, there was a span of 13 bases.

This clone was seen a handful of times. The chain combines TRBV23-1 with TRBJ2-7, with D possibly matching TRBD1 (6 bases). TRBV23-1 falls under the ORF class, with uncertain function. Trimming took 6 bases from V and 6 from J, leaving 12 bases between them. This CDR3 has 12 residues. CDR3 sequence reads: CASRQQGAEQYV. The CDR3 DNA sequence: TGCGCCAGCAGACAACAGGGTGCCGAGCAGTACGTC.

The chain is built from TRBV4-1 and TRBJ2-1; 9 bases map to TRBD1. Trimming took 1 base from V and 4 from J; bases not matched to a gene: 8. CDR1 MGHRA and CDR2 YSYEKL come from the germline V gene. The CDR3 has 17 amino acids. The CDR3 spells CASSQAQGAGSYNEQFF. The CDR3 nucleotides are TGCGCCAGCAGCCAAGCACAGGGGGCCGGGAGTTACAATGAGCAGTTCTTC.

This clone was recorded only once. The chain combines TRBV5-3 with TRBJ2-5; 7 bases match TRBD1. TRBV5-3 is an open reading frame, and its role is uncertain. V was clipped by 2 bases and J by 0 bases; unmatched bases: 10. The CDR3 extends over 17 amino acids. This CDR3 reads CARSFVIDRAYQETQYF. The DNA for the CDR3 is TGTGCCAGAAGCTTCGTCATTGACAGGGCCTACCAAGAGACCCAGTACTTC.

CDR3 nucleotides: TGTGCCAGCAGCGTCGGACCAGGGGCTGGAAACACCATATATTTT. It is translated as CASSVGPGAGNTIYF. The chain is built from TRBV7-3 and TRBJ1-3; a weak D match, TRBD1 (6 bases). This CDR3 contains 15 residues. Deletions cut 5 bases from V and 2 bases from J, with 13 bases between. The V gene's germline CDR1 is SGHTA and CDR2 FQGTGA.

The chain is built from TRBV6-2 or TRBV6-3 and TRBJ2-1; 11 bases map to TRBD2. The CDR3 loop spans 16 amino acids. CDR1 and CDR2 from the germline V gene are MNHEY and SVGEGT. The junction had 12 bases not matched to a gene; V was cut back by 5 bases and J by 9 bases. The chain's CDR3 is CASSNVAGGPVSEQFF. CDR3 coding DNA: TGTGCCAGCAGTAACGTAGCGGGGGGGCCGGTTAGTGAGCAGTTCTTC.

The rearrangement uses TRBV7-2 and TRBJ2-1; 9 bases are shared with TRBD2. The J segment lost 8 bases and the V segment lost 5 bases, leaving 13 bases of the junction unmatched. This CDR3 has 16 amino acids. Germline values: CDR1 SGHTA, CDR2 FQGNSA. CDR3 DNA: TGTGCCAGCAGCCGTACCGGGACTAGCCAAACTTATGAGCAGTTCTTC. It translates to CASSRTGTSQTYEQFF.